The T cell receptor (beta chain) under discussion was sequenced for a study of blood T cell repertoires in COVID-19. Sequencing was performed with immunoSEQ multiplex PCR; in TCRdb, only in-frame clones are kept and a portion is missing. The sample shows under 150,000 clones, about four fifths of them seen only once. The specimen sequenced was PBMCs or T cells enriched from blood (not recorded which). The source of this sequence is a young man who had recovered from COVID-19.

The CDR3 DNA reads TGTGCCAGCAGTGAGGGGACTTCCTACAATGAGCAGTTCTTC. It encodes CASSEGTSYNEQFF. J is TRBJ2-1 and V is TRBV2; the D gene is possibly TRBD2 (6 bases). The V end lost 3 bases, the J end lost 1 base, and 7 bases lay between the germline ends. The CDR3 is 14 amino acids. CDR1 is SNHLY and CDR2 is FYNNEI in the germline V gene.